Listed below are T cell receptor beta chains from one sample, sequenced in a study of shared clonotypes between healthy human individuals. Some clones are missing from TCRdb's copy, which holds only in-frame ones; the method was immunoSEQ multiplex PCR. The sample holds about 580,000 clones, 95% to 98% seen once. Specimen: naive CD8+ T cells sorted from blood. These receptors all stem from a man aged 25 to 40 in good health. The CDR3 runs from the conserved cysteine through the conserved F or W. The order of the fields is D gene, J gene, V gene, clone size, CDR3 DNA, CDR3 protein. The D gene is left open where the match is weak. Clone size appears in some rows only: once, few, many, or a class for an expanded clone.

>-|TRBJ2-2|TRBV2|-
TGTGCCAGCGGGGAACAAATTCACCGGGAGCTGTTTTTT
CASGEQIHRELFF
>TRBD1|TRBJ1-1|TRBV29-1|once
TGCAGTTCATTCTGGGACAGGGGGACCGGGAACACTGAAGCTTTCTTT
CSSFWDRGTGNTEAFF
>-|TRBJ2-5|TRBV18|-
TGTGCCAGCTCACCGGGGGGCCTAGAGACCCAGTACTTC
CASSPGGLETQYF
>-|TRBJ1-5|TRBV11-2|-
TGTGCCAGCAGCTTAGACAGGGCCCGGAGTCAGCCCCAGCATTTT
CASSLDRARSQPQHF
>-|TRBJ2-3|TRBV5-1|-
TGCGCCAGCGTCGAGGGCGTCCTGGGCACAGATACGCAGTATTTT
CASVEGVLGTDTQYF
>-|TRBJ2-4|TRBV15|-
TGTGCCACCAGGGGGCAGGGCAAAAACATTCAGTACTTC
CATRGQGKNIQYF
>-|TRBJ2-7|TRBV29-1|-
TGCAGCGTTGAGAAAGACTCCCCCTACGAGCAGTACTTC
CSVEKDSPYEQYF
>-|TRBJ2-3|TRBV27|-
TGTGCCAGCAGTTTAGGGAGGGCAGGGGGCACAGATACGCAGTATTTT
CASSLGRAGGTDTQYF
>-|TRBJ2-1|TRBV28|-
TGTGCCAGCAGTACATCTAGCGTCATCTCCTACAATGAGCAGTTCTTC
CASSTSSVISYNEQFF
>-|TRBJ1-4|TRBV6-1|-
TGTGCCAGCGGATTAGCAGGGGTCCTTCATGAAAAACTGTTTTTT
CASGLAGVLHEKLFF
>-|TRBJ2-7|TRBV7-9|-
TGTGCCAGCAGCCTCCCCAGCGGATACGAGCAGTACTTC
CASSLPSGYEQYF
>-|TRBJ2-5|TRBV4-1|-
TGCGCCAGCAGCCAAGATTGGATTAAAGAGACCCAGTACTTC
CASSQDWIKETQYF
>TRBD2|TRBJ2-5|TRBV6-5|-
TGTGCCAGCAGCCCCATAGCGGGAGAGACCCAGTACTTC
CASSPIAGETQYF
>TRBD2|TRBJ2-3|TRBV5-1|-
TGCGCCAGCAGCTTGTGGTCGCTTGATAAAACTAGCGGGAGTGATACGCAGTATTTT
CASSLWSLDKTSGSDTQYF